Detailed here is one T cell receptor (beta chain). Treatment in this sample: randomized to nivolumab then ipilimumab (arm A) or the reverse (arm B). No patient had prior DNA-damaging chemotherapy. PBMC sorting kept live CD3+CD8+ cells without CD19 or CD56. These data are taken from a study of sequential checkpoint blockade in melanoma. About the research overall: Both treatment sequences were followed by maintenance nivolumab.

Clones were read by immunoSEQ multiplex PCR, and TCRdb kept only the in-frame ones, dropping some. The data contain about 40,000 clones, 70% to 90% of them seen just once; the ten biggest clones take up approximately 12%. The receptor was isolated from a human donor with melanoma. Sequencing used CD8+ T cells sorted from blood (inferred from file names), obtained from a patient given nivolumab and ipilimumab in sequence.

This CDR3 is CAIEAAGGPSNEQFF. The CDR3 DNA reads as TGTGCCATCGAAGCGGCGGGAGGGCCGAGTAATGAGCAGTTCTTC. The chain joins TRBV10-3 to TRBJ2-1, with 9 bases lining up with TRBD2. Unmatched junction bases numbered 12, after V lost 8 bases and J lost 7 bases. This CDR3 comprises 15 residues. The germline CDR1 and CDR2 sequences are ENHRY and SYGVKD.